The subject of this entry is one T cell receptor beta chain. The sample holds a few counts of this clone. Its antigen remains undetermined. No quality values exist for individual bases; no much larger clone is one base distant. This specimen belongs to a study of lymphopenia after photon versus proton radiotherapy (dated by TCRdb to 2018 to 2020). Regarding the complete study: Photon and proton radiation therapy were compared by the study for their immunological effects in patients with gastrointestinal tumors who developed high-grade lymphopenia. A cohort of 20 patients with gastrointestinal tumors who received either photon or proton therapy and subsequently developed lymphopenia was included. The study aimed to characterize how the two radiation modalities differ in their impact on the immune system.

Library method: the immunoSEQ multiplex PCR assay. Alongside multiparametric flow cytometry, deep sequencing of rearranged TCR beta loci was used to profile the T cell repertoires. The clones in this table, taken by TCRdb from immuneACCESS, are in-frame only. Not every clone is retained; where verified, under half of the shortfall comes from an unresolved V gene, and the cause of the rest is unknown. This sample comprises 15,000 to 20,000 clones, about nine tenths of them detected only once. 55% to 60% of the sample is held by the ten biggest clonotypes. Relative to germline, V is 1 base shorter and J is 1 base shorter, with 2 bases between their ends. CDR1 and CDR2 are read off the germline V gene (reference sequence) as MNHEY and SMNVEV. The cysteine opens and the phenylalanine closes a CDR3 of 13 amino acids. Only the CDR3 DNA is retained, 39 bases long and in frame from the first base. What the study reported, not specific to this receptor: During treatment, patients who received photon therapy lost naive T cells and TCR diversity and gained effector/memory populations, whereas patients who received proton therapy remained relatively stable. After the lymphocyte count nadir, repertoires from photon-treated patients showed oligoclonal expansion, particularly of CD8+ Temra cells, and this expansion drove the decline in diversity. The authors looked at the survival association only in patients who died, and they framed better survival with proton therapy as a possibility rather than a demonstrated result. Across the cohort, a larger post-nadir drop in TCR diversity was inversely correlated with overall survival time among patients who died.

This receptor was identified in a woman aged 55-69 years with cholangiocarcinoma. Some clones in this sample may be carry-over from other donors' samples. The sequence is built from TRBV27 and TRBJ1-5; the D gene remains uncertain. Source: peripheral blood, taken from a patient treated with proton-based radiotherapy. In nucleotides, the sequence is TGTGCCAGCAGTTTATTGAGCAATCAGCCCCAGCATTTT. Its amino acids are CASSLLSNQPQHF.